This T cell receptor beta chain was recovered during a study of OX40 agonist ivuxolimab in advanced cancers. Study as a whole: Ivuxolimab, an agonist antibody against OX40 (CD134), was given to patients. Three partial responders included one hepatocellular carcinoma patient and two cutaneous melanoma patients. Broader study findings: Among some nonresponders, normalized T-cell clonal expansion was also low.

The method was immunoSEQ multiplex PCR; TCRdb's version includes in-frame clones alone and lacks a portion of them. This repertoire shows about 56,000 clones, around 90% found once; its top ten account for more than 20%. The CDR3 sequence is 14 residues long. V was shortened by 7 bases and J by 3 bases, with 16 bases between the two germline ends. Germline V CDR1 and CDR2: SEHNR, FQNEAQ (reference sequence). A note on this clone: Its specificity is not known.

The chain links TRBV7-9 to TRBJ2-7; weak D call: TRBD2 (5 bases). The sample was CD4+ or CD8+ T cells sorted from blood, taken in a trial of the OX40 agonist ivuxolimab. The clonotype was recovered from an adult with an advanced solid tumor such as melanoma, head and neck, liver or kidney cancer. CDR3 sequence (DNA): TGTGCCAGCACGCTGACAACCGGGGACTACGAGCAGTACTTC. Its protein product is CASTLTTGDYEQYF.